Listed below are T cell receptor beta chains from one sample, sequenced in a study of T-cell memory formation after mild COVID-19. Using its own MiXCR run on the 5' RACE reads, TCRdb lists one record per CDR3 protein. The sample yields 100,000 to 120,000 distinct CDR3 sequences, over 20% seen once. The sequencing input was PBMCs or a T cell subset sorted from them (not recorded which). These receptors were taken from a man between 18 and 29 years old who had mild COVID-19 (a few samples of this study predate the infection). Cell type and time point are not known. CDR3s include the opening cysteine and the closing phenylalanine or tryptophan. A D gene is named only where the DNA matches it firmly. The size field is filled for only some rows; it gives once, few, many or a size class.

j_call	d_call	v_call	clone_size	cdr3_aa	cdr3_nt
TRBJ2-5	TRBD2	TRBV12-3/TRBV12-4	NA	CASSLFLLAGDQETQYF	TGTGCCAGCAGTCTCTTCTTACTAGCGGGAGACCAAGAGACCCAGTACTTC
TRBJ2-2	NA	TRBV28	NA	CASSFTSWGTGELFF	TGTGCCAGCAGTTTCACTAGTTGGGGCACCGGGGAGCTGTTTTTT
TRBJ2-3	TRBD2	TRBV20-1	few	CSARDGTSGGFYTDTQYF	TGCAGTGCTAGAGACGGGACTAGCGGGGGGTTTTACACAGATACGCAGTATTTT
TRBJ2-1	TRBD2	TRBV11-2	many	CASSLEGGGFNEQFF	TGTGCCAGCAGCCTCGAGGGCGGGGGATTCAATGAGCAGTTCTTC
TRBJ1-2	NA	TRBV6-5	few	CASRAGPYGYTF	TGTGCCAGCAGAGCAGGGCCCTATGGCTACACCTTC
TRBJ2-6	NA	TRBV12-3/TRBV12-4	few	CASSASPGLTSSGANVLTF	TGTGCCAGCAGTGCCTCTCCGGGACTGACGAGCTCTGGGGCCAACGTCCTGACTTTC
TRBJ1-1	NA	TRBV10-3	few	CAIRGGAEAFF	TGTGCCATCAGGGGGGGGGCTGAAGCTTTCTTT
TRBJ1-6	NA	TRBV7-6	few	CASSSGADEPPLHF	TGTGCCAGCAGCTCGGGAGCGGACGAGCCACCCCTCCACTTT
TRBJ1-4	TRBD1	TRBV4-3	NA	CASSHDRGMPHEKLFF	TGCGCCAGCAGCCATGACAGGGGGATGCCGCACGAAAAACTGTTTTTT
TRBJ2-7	NA	TRBV7-6	many	CASSPADSYEQYF	TGTGCCAGCAGCCCAGCCGACAGCTACGAGCAGTACTTC
TRBJ1-1	NA	TRBV4-1	NA	CASKAVGLSTEAFF	TGCGCCAGCAAGGCGGTCGGGTTGTCGACTGAAGCTTTCTTT
TRBJ1-2	NA	TRBV3-1	NA	CASSGRMGRANYGYTF	TGTGCCAGCAGTGGCCGGATGGGCAGGGCAAACTATGGCTACACCTTC
TRBJ2-5	TRBD2	TRBV7-8	NA	CASRLGGERQETQYF	TGTGCCAGCAGACTCGGGGGGGAACGTCAAGAGACCCAGTACTTC
TRBJ2-5	NA	TRBV6-2/TRBV6-3	few	CASSGWGNQETQYF	TGTGCCAGCAGTGGCTGGGGGAACCAAGAGACCCAGTACTTC
TRBJ1-2	NA	TRBV29-1	few	CSVEETDSYGYTF	TGCAGCGTTGAGGAAACCGACAGCTATGGCTACACCTTC
TRBJ2-1	NA	TRBV6-5	many	CASSYSRLPSGNEQFF	TGTGCCAGCAGTTACTCTCGCCTTCCTTCTGGGAATGAGCAGTTCTTC
TRBJ2-1	NA	TRBV6-2/TRBV6-3	few	CASSYSGPNNEQFF	TGTGCCAGCAGCTACTCCGGGCCGAACAATGAGCAGTTCTTC
TRBJ2-5	NA	TRBV6-2/TRBV6-3	few	CAGRTGRTQYF	TGTGCCGGGAGGACAGGAAGGACCCAGTACTTC
TRBJ2-5	TRBD2	TRBV11-2	NA	CASSPWTSGGIQETQYF	TGTGCCAGCAGCCCCTGGACTAGCGGGGGGATACAAGAGACCCAGTACTTC
TRBJ2-2	NA	TRBV4-1	few	CASSQDKSGELFF	TGCGCCAGCAGCCAAGATAAATCCGGGGAGCTGTTTTTT
TRBJ2-3	TRBD2	TRBV7-2	few	CASSPWLAGGRGTDTQYF	TGTGCCAGCAGCCCCTGGTTAGCGGGGGGCCGGGGCACAGATACGCAGTATTTT
TRBJ1-1	TRBD1	TRBV15	few	CATSIRQGPSEAFF	TGTGCCACCAGCATCCGACAGGGACCAAGTGAAGCTTTCTTT
TRBJ1-6	NA	TRBV10-2	NA	CATRGDPDNSPLHF	TGCGCCACACGGGGTGACCCTGATAATTCACCCCTCCACTTT
TRBJ2-5	NA	TRBV7-9	NA	CASSLPLEETQYF	TGTGCCAGCAGCTTACCCTTAGAAGAGACCCAGTACTTC
TRBJ2-1	TRBD2	TRBV7-6	few	CASSLSAPGGGAGEQFF	TGTGCCAGCAGCTTATCCGCTCCTGGCGGGGGGGCAGGTGAGCAGTTCTTC
TRBJ2-3	NA	TRBV6-2/TRBV6-3	few	CASSFVSANWPDTQYF	TGTGCCAGCAGTTTCGTTAGCGCCAACTGGCCAGATACGCAGTATTTT
TRBJ2-1	NA	TRBV7-3	NA	CASSLIGLGNEQFF	TGTGCCAGCAGCTTAATCGGTCTCGGCAATGAGCAGTTCTTC
TRBJ1-1	NA	TRBV4-1	NA	CASSQGRGAGTEAFF	TGCGCCAGCAGCCAAGGTCGGGGGGCAGGCACTGAAGCTTTCTTT
TRBJ2-3	TRBD1	TRBV12-3/TRBV12-4	NA	CASTLQGERYF	TGTGCCAGCACTCTGCAGGGGGAACGGTATTTT
TRBJ2-5	TRBD2	TRBV7-2	NA	CASSTRAGELQETQYF	TGTGCCAGCAGCACCCGAGCGGGGGAGCTCCAAGAGACCCAGTACTTC
TRBJ1-4	TRBD1	TRBV27	NA	CASRHAPGTAREKLFF	TGTGCCAGCAGACACGCGCCCGGGACAGCACGGGAAAAACTGTTTTTT
TRBJ1-1	NA	TRBV10-3	NA	CAISLEGTNTEAFF	TGTGCCATCAGTCTCGAGGGGACGAACACTGAAGCTTTCTTT
TRBJ2-2	NA	TRBV6-2/TRBV6-3	many	CASSYSSRANTGELFF	TGTGCCAGCAGTTACAGCAGCAGGGCCAACACCGGGGAGCTGTTTTTT
TRBJ2-2	NA	TRBV4-1	few	CASSHPGRHTGELFF	TGCGCCAGCAGCCACCCTGGACGACACACCGGGGAGCTGTTTTTT
TRBJ2-3	NA	TRBV28	NA	CASSFSHPRGTDTQYF	TGTGCCAGCAGTTTCTCACACCCTCGGGGCACAGATACGCAGTATTTT